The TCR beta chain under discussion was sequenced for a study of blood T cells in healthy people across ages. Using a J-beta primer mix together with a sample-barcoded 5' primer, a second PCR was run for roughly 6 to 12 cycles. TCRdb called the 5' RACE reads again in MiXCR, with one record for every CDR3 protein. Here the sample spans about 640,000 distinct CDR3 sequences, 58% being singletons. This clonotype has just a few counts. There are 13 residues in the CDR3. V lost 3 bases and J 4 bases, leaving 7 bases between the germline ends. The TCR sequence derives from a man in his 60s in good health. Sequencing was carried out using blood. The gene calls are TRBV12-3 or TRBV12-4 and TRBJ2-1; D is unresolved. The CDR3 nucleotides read TGTGCCAGCAGTTTGTACGAGTACAATGAGCAGTTCTTC. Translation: CASSLYEYNEQFF.